A single sample is the source of the 31 T cell receptor beta chains below, sequenced in a study of T cell clonality in common variable immunodeficiency. Study conclusions and caveats: In common variable immunodeficiency, TCR beta chains reportedly carried fewer deletions and N-nucleotide insertions.

No antigens are known for them. Sequencing was performed with immunoSEQ multiplex PCR; in TCRdb, only in-frame clones are kept and a portion is missing. The sample includes over 30,000 clones, none of them occurring once. Sequenced material: peripheral blood mononuclear cells. The receptors originated from a human donor with common variable immunodeficiency.

As concerns this clone: With the read ending 3 residues before the CDR3 end, the germline J gene is used to fill in that end. The chain employs TRBV7-9 and TRBJ2-2; 10 positions match TRBD2. CDR1 is SEHNR and CDR2 is FQNEAQ in the germline V gene (reference sequence). The CDR3 has 15 amino acids. J lost 2 bases, V lost 5 bases, and 2 bases had no gene match. The DNA read from the CDR3 is TGTGCCAGCAGCCCTAGCGGGGGAAACACCGGGGAG. Translated, it gives CASSPSGGNTGE. The full CDR3 sequence reads CASSPSGGNTGELFF.

This clone was detected ten times or more. Read data end 3 residues before the CDR3 end; the end is taken from the germline J gene. V usage is TRBV6-1 and J usage is TRBJ1-4, with D tentatively TRBD1 (5 bases). The germline V and J ends were trimmed by 1 base and 2 bases, with 8 bases remaining between them. This CDR3 has 15 amino acids. CDR1 is MNHNS and CDR2 is SASEGT in the germline V gene. The part of the CDR3 DNA that was read is TGTGCCAGCAGTGAAGGGGGGGGGACTAATGAAAAA. It codes for CASSEGGGTNEK. The complete CDR3 sequence is CASSEGGGTNEKLFF.

This clone was seen at least ten times. Read sequence stops 3 residues before the CDR3 end, and the germline J gene provides the missing end. The sample carries other DNA sequences with the same CDR3. The J gene is TRBJ2-1, the V gene TRBV19; TRBD1 matches 7 bases. The ends lost 10 bases at V and 9 bases at J; junction bases unmatched: 12. CDR1 and CDR2 from the germline V gene are LNHDA and SQIVND (reference sequence). CDR3 length: 13 amino acids. The part of the CDR3 DNA that was read is TGTGCCACTGCGACAGGGTTGGCTGGTGAG. It codes for CATATGLAGE. The full CDR3 protein is CATATGLAGEQFF.

This clone came up many times. The sequenced fragment ends 3 residues before the CDR3 boundary, so the rest is inferred from the germline J gene. The chain has TRBV15 and TRBJ2-3; 16 bases fit TRBD2. The germline V gene has CDR1 LNHNV and CDR2 YYDKDF (reference sequence). The CDR3 runs 15 residues. The junction had 2 bases not matched to a gene; V was cut back by 5 bases and J by 6 bases. The CDR3 DNA, read in part, is TGTGCCACCAGCGGGGGACTAGCGGGGGGGGATACG. This sequence encodes CATSGGLAGGDT. The whole CDR3 is CATSGGLAGGDTQYF.

This clone was detected many times. The CDR3 here is CASSYSGAGYTF. Partial CDR3 DNA: TGTGCCAGCAGTTACTCGGGGGCTGGC. The rearrangement joins TRBV6-2 or TRBV6-3 to TRBJ1-2, with D tentatively TRBD1 (6 bases). The read is 3 residues too short to cover the CDR3 end, so that end is filled in from the germline J gene. This CDR3 spans 12 amino acids. V was trimmed by 0 bases and J by 7 bases, leaving 6 bases between them. Germline CDR1 reads MNHEY; CDR2 reads SVGEGT.

Regarding this clone: The read falls 3 residues short of the CDR3 end, and the missing part is taken from the germline J gene. The chain uses TRBV2 and TRBJ1-6; TRBD1 agrees at 8 bases. Germline CDR1 is SNHLY and CDR2 is FYNNEI. With V trimmed by 6 bases and J by 5 bases, 9 bases remained unmatched. The CDR3 has 16 residues. The CDR3 sequence: CASSPDRVGNNSPLHF. The sequenced part of the CDR3 DNA is TGTGCCAGCAGCCCGGACAGGGTTGGGAATAATTCACCC.

This clone was observed a handful of times. The read is 3 residues too short to cover the CDR3 end, so that end is filled in from the germline J gene. This chain connects TRBV18 to TRBJ1-2; 12 bases match TRBD1. Germline assignment: CDR1 KGHSH and CDR2 LQKENI. The CDR3 has 15 residues. J gave up 3 bases and V 3 bases, and 2 bases lay outside the gene matches. The sequenced part of the CDR3 DNA is TGTGCCAGCTCACCCGGGACAGGGGGCGACTATGGC. Its protein product is CASSPGTGGDYG. The CDR3, in full, reads CASSPGTGGDYGYTF.

As regards this clone: The observed sequence ends 3 residues before the CDR3 terminus, with the missing tail filled in from the germline J gene. V is TRBV11-2 and J is TRBJ2-3; TRBD2 matches 13 bases. Germline V gene lookup returns CDR1 SGHAT and CDR2 FQNNGV. V was pared by 3 bases and J by 7 bases, with 4 bases of the junction left unmatched. The CDR3 consists of 15 residues. The CDR3 protein is CASSFGTSGVNTQYF. The DNA read from the CDR3 is TGTGCCAGCAGCTTCGGGACTAGCGGGGTAAATACG.

On this clone itself: The read halts 3 residues ahead of the CDR3 end, with the missing end drawn from the germline J gene. The chain is built from TRBV2 and TRBJ2-5; D is perhaps TRBD2 (7 bases). The V gene lost 8 bases and the J gene lost 0 bases, with 16 bases spanning the gap. This CDR3 has 15 amino acids. CDR1 SNHLY and CDR2 FYNNEI come from the germline V gene. This CDR3 reads CASEKGGGYQETQYF. The covered CDR3 bases are TGTGCCAGCGAAAAGGGGGGGGGCTACCAAGAGACC.

This clone has just a few counts. The read ends 3 residues early relative to the CDR3; the germline J gene fills the gap. The chain carries TRBV30 and TRBJ2-1; 7 bases are shared with TRBD1. Germline V CDR1 and CDR2: GTSNPN, SVGIG (reference sequence). This CDR3 is built from 16 residues. V lost 2 bases, J lost 4 bases, and 11 bases stayed unmatched. Here the CDR3 reads CAWSPPGTAPYNEQFF. CDR3 bases read: TGTGCCTGGAGTCCACCGGGGACAGCACCTTACAATGAG.

This clone came up a few times. The read ends 3 residues early relative to the CDR3; the germline J gene fills the gap. V gene TRBV30 combines with J gene TRBJ1-6; unclear D gene. V gave up 0 bases and J gave up 8 bases, with 8 bases separating them. Germline V lookup: CDR1 GTSNPN, CDR2 SVGIG (reference sequence). The CDR3 spans 13 residues. This chain's CDR3 is CAWSVLRDSPLHF. The part of the CDR3 DNA that was read is TGTGCCTGGAGTGTATTAAGGGATTCACCC.

This clone came up many times. The read ends 3 residues early relative to the CDR3; the germline J gene fills the gap. This chain joins TRBV2 and TRBJ2-3; TRBD2 matches 12 bases. CDR3 size: 16 residues. V trimming: 6 bases; J trimming: 2 bases; junction bases outside the gene matches: 6. Germline loops: CDR1 SNHLY, CDR2 FYNNEI. CDR3 in amino acids: CASRMTSGGLTDTQYF. CDR3 DNA, as far as it was read: TGTGCCAGCAGAATGACTAGCGGGGGCCTCACAGATACG.

Ten or more counts support this clone. Coverage ceases 3 residues before the CDR3 finishes, and the germline J gene fills in the end. The V call is TRBV19, the J call TRBJ2-1, with 7 bases identical to TRBD1. The CDR3 sequence is 15 residues long. The germline CDR1 and CDR2 sequences are LNHDA and SQIVND (reference sequence). J lost 7 bases, V lost 4 bases, and 10 bases had no gene match. CDR3 region: CASSTERGLKNEQFF. The CDR3 DNA, read in part, is TGTGCCAGTAGTACCGAGAGGGGGCTGAAAAATGAG.

This clone was counted ten times or more. The covered CDR3 bases are TGCAGCGTTGGGGACAGGGTAGTAAACAGGGTCAATGAG. This codes for CSVGDRVVNRVNE. The CDR3, in full, reads CSVGDRVVNRVNEQFF. This chain connects TRBV29-1 to TRBJ2-1; TRBD1 matches at 9 bases. The read comes to an end 3 residues before the CDR3 does, leaving the germline J gene to fill in the end. This CDR3 contains 16 residues. The junction had 13 bases not matched to a gene; V was cut back by 4 bases and J by 6 bases. Germline CDR1 SQVTM, CDR2 ANQGSEA.

Many counts were recorded for this clone. The read terminates 3 residues ahead of where the CDR3 ends, so the germline J gene completes it. The chain carries TRBV29-1 and TRBJ2-1, with 13 nucleotides matching TRBD2. The J segment lost 6 bases and the V segment lost 3 bases, leaving 5 bases of the junction unmatched. Germline CDR1 and CDR2: SQVTM and ANQGSEA. This CDR3 contains 15 residues. CDR3 region: CSVDTSGGAANEQFF. Incomplete CDR3 DNA: TGCAGCGTTGACACTAGCGGGGGGGCGGCCAATGAG.

This clone was observed at least ten times. The CDR3 end falls 3 residues outside the read, so it is completed with the germline J gene. The chain has TRBV27 and TRBJ1-1, with 7 bases matching TRBD1. The CDR3 covers 13 residues. The trim removed 10 bases at V and 5 bases at J, leaving 10 bases unmatched. Germline CDR1 and CDR2: MNHEY and SMNVEV (reference sequence). CDR3 protein: CATHTGEGTEAFF. CDR3 bases read: TGTGCCACCCATACAGGGGAGGGGACTGAA.

As regards this clone: The read terminates 3 residues before the CDR3 end, so the remaining end is supplied by the germline J gene. This chain connects TRBV7-9 to TRBJ1-1; D might be TRBD1 (5 bases). Germline lookup yields CDR1 SEHNR and CDR2 FQNEAQ (reference sequence). V lost 3 bases, J lost 5 bases, and 13 bases lay in between. This CDR3 has 14 residues. CDR3 amino acids: CASSFGQGGTEAFF. The covered CDR3 bases are TGTGCCAGCAGCTTTGGCCAGGGAGGTACTGAA.

Concerning this clone itself: The CDR3 goes on 3 residues after the read ends, and that part is filled in from the germline J gene. This chain links TRBV11-2 with TRBJ2-1, with a possible D match to TRBD1 (5 bases). The CDR3 is 14 amino acids. V was trimmed by 5 bases and J by 7 bases, leaving 15 bases between them. Germline CDR1 is SGHAT and CDR2 is FQNNGV. The CDR3 here is CASSRAGNKNEQFF. The CDR3 bases that were read are TGTGCCAGCAGCCGGGCAGGGAATAAGAATGAG.

On this clone itself: The read ends 3 residues before the CDR3 terminus; that terminus is restored from the germline J gene. The chain joins TRBV30 to TRBJ1-5; D not resolved. The germline gives CDR1 GTSNPN, CDR2 SVGIG (reference sequence). There are 13 residues in the CDR3. Between the trimmed V and J ends, which lost 0 bases and 3 bases, there was a span of 6 bases. The sequenced CDR3 bases are TGTGCCTGGAGTGTACAGAACAATCAGCCC. Translation gives CAWSVQNNQP. The whole CDR3 region reads CAWSVQNNQPQHF.

The sample holds a few counts of this clone. Read data end 3 residues before the CDR3 end; the end is taken from the germline J gene. The V gene is TRBV7-9, the J gene TRBJ2-2, with D uncertain. CDR1 SEHNR and CDR2 FQNEAQ come from the germline V gene (reference sequence). The CDR3 spans 14 residues. Trimming left V 5 bases short and J 3 bases short, with 10 bases between. Incomplete CDR3 DNA: TGTGCCAGCAGCCAGGTCCAGGACACCGGGGAG. Protein product: CASSQVQDTGE. The entire CDR3 reads CASSQVQDTGELFF.

Remarks on this clone: The read comes to an end 3 residues before the CDR3 does, leaving the germline J gene to fill in the end. The J gene is TRBJ1-2, the V gene TRBV7-6; D is perhaps TRBD1 (6 bases). CDR1 SGHVS and CDR2 FNYEAQ come from the germline V gene. Trimming shortened V by 5 bases and J by 7 bases, and 14 bases separated the two germline ends. This CDR3 is built from 13 residues. The CDR3 is CASSRTGLGGYTF. CDR3 DNA, as far as it was read: TGTGCCAGCAGCCGTACAGGGTTGGGTGGC.

Worth noting for this clone: The CDR3 is cut off 3 residues early in the read; its end comes from the germline J gene. The V gene is TRBV2, the J gene TRBJ1-4; unclear D gene. With 8 bases removed from V and 4 bases from J, the gap between germline ends came to 8 bases. Per the germline V gene, CDR1 is SNHLY and CDR2 is FYNNEI. This CDR3 spans 12 amino acids. This CDR3 reads CASFSLNEKLFF. The sequenced part of the CDR3 DNA is TGTGCCAGCTTTAGCCTTAATGAAAAA.

This clone was detected ten times or more. From the germline J gene comes the end of the CDR3, since the read stops 3 residues before it. The chain combines TRBV29-1 with TRBJ2-3; 7 bases agree with TRBD2. This CDR3 has 13 residues. The V and J ends lost 2 bases and 4 bases, in that order; junction bases with no gene match: 3. In germline, CDR1 is SQVTM, CDR2 ANQGSEA. The CDR3 DNA, read in part, is TGCAGCGTTGAAAAAGCGGGGTCAGATACG. It is translated as CSVEKAGSDT. The CDR3 as a whole reads CSVEKAGSDTQYF.

As regards this clone: The CDR3 end is not reached by the read, which stops 3 residues before it; the germline J gene fills it in. This chain joins TRBV5-1 and TRBJ2-1; a weak D match, TRBD2 (7 bases). Per the germline V gene, CDR1 is SGHRS and CDR2 is YFSETQ. V lost 2 bases to trimming and J lost 9 bases, with 18 bases between them. There are 15 residues in the CDR3. CDR3 protein: CASSFLGGAESEQFF. The part of the CDR3 DNA that was read is TGCGCCAGCAGCTTTTTAGGGGGGGCGGAGAGTGAG.

This clone was recorded many times. Read data end 3 residues before the CDR3 end; the end is taken from the germline J gene. The V call is TRBV19, the J call TRBJ1-2; 9 bases are shared with TRBD1. CDR3 length: 15 amino acids. Germline loops: CDR1 LNHDA, CDR2 SQIVND (reference sequence). The J segment lost 4 bases and the V segment lost 5 bases, leaving 8 bases of the junction unmatched. CDR3 in amino acids: CASSLGQGNFYGYTF. The covered CDR3 bases are TGTGCCAGTAGTCTGGGACAGGGAAATTTCTATGGC.

This clone was seen a handful of times. The read finishes 3 residues shy of the CDR3 end, and the germline J gene is used to complete it. The chain carries TRBV19 and TRBJ2-2; D gene uncertain. Per germline, CDR1 LNHDA and CDR2 SQIVND (reference sequence). V dropped 4 bases and J dropped 3 bases, with 6 bases sitting between them. The CDR3 sequence is 13 residues long. The sequenced CDR3 bases are TGTGCCAGTAGTAACATCCACACCGGGGAG. Amino acids: CASSNIHTGE. The entire CDR3 is CASSNIHTGELFF.

A remark on this clone: The missing CDR3 end, 3 residues past where the read stops, is filled in from the germline J gene. This sequence joins TRBV19 and TRBJ1-4, with 8 positions matching TRBD1. The germline V gene encodes CDR1 LNHDA and CDR2 SQIVND (reference sequence). CDR3 length equals 16 residues. V shed 4 bases and J 2 bases; nucleotides not matched to a gene: 6. Incomplete CDR3 DNA: TGTGCCAGTAGTACCCTTCAGGGGGCTACTAATGAAAAA. It is translated as CASSTLQGATNEK. The whole CDR3 reads CASSTLQGATNEKLFF.

Comment on this clone: The CDR3 goes on 3 residues after the read ends, and that part is filled in from the germline J gene. The V call is TRBV19, the J call TRBJ2-5; TRBD1 is a possible D gene (6 bases). The germline V gene encodes CDR1 LNHDA and CDR2 SQIVND (reference sequence). With 1 base removed from V and 5 bases from J, the gap between germline ends came to 14 bases. The CDR3 runs to 15 residues. The CDR3 sequence: CASSIVTRGTETQYF. The covered CDR3 bases are TGTGCCAGTAGTATAGTAACTAGGGGGACGGAGACC.

This clone showed up many times. This chain's CDR3 is CSSNRGNTEAFF. Partial CDR3 DNA: TGCAGTTCCAACAGGGGGAACACTGAA. The chain uses TRBV20-1 and TRBJ1-1; 7 bases match TRBD1. The CDR3 end falls 3 residues outside the read, so it is completed with the germline J gene. Germline V gene data show CDR1 as DFQATT and CDR2 as SNEGSKA (reference sequence). The CDR3 totals 12 residues. The J segment lost 1 base and the V segment lost 8 bases, leaving 4 bases of the junction unmatched.

This clone came up many times. Read coverage stops 3 residues before the CDR3 terminus; the germline J gene supplies the remainder. The chain has TRBV14 and TRBJ2-7, with TRBD1 matching 8 bases. The CDR3 covers 15 residues. Losses at the gene ends were 5 bases for V and 3 bases for J; bases not matched to a gene: 9. Germline CDR1 SGHDN, CDR2 FVKESK. This CDR3 is CASSTGQGLNYEQYF. CDR3 DNA (partial): TGTGCCAGCAGCACCGGACAGGGCCTAAACTACGAG.

There are many counts of this clone. Read data end 3 residues before the CDR3 end; the end is taken from the germline J gene. This chain joins TRBV2 and TRBJ2-3; D possibly corresponds to TRBD1 (5 bases). CDR1 is SNHLY and CDR2 is FYNNEI in the germline V gene. Between the trimmed V and J ends, which lost 6 bases and 1 base, there was a span of 11 bases. This CDR3 region has 14 residues. The sequenced part of the CDR3 DNA is TGTGCCAGCAGACTTGACAGCCGCACAGATACG. Residues: CASRLDSRTDT. The whole CDR3 is CASRLDSRTDTQYF.